These 29 T cell receptor beta chains were all obtained from the same sample, sequenced in a study of beta chain features in type 1 diabetes. Reverse transcription of all isolated RNA meant that expressed TCRB transcripts were sequenced. Sequencing was performed with immunoSEQ multiplex PCR; in TCRdb, only in-frame clones are kept and a portion is missing. The sample has around 500,000 clones, approximately 30% seen once. Sequencing input: naive CD4+ T cells from blood. All receptors derive from a man between 18 and 29 years old in good health.

The chain uses TRBV28 and TRBJ2-3, with unresolved D. The CDR3 is made up of 11 amino acids. Trimming removed 11 bases at V and 4 bases at J, with 10 bases between. Germline V CDR1 and CDR2: MDHEN, SYDVKM. The DNA for the CDR3 is TGTGCCTGTAAAACCGCAGATACGCAGTATTTT. Its protein product is CACKTADTQYF.

The chain joins TRBV20-1 to TRBJ1-2; D is ambiguous. Between the trimmed V and J ends, which lost 3 bases and 7 bases, there was a span of 6 bases. The CDR3 loop spans 10 amino acids. Per germline, CDR1 DFQATT and CDR2 SNEGSKA (reference sequence). The CDR3 here is CSASKGGYTF. The CDR3 DNA sequence: TGCAGTGCTAGTAAGGGTGGCTACACCTTC.

A few counts support this clone. V gene TRBV10-3 combines with J gene TRBJ1-1; unclear D gene. Trimming stripped 10 bases from V and 0 bases from J, with 12 bases between. The CDR3 covers 13 residues. CDR1 ENHRY and CDR2 SYGVKD come from the germline V gene. This chain's CDR3 is CATAGAMNTEAFF. The CDR3 DNA sequence: TGTGCCACAGCCGGAGCAATGAACACTGAAGCTTTCTTT.

This sequence joins TRBV20-1 and TRBJ2-5; D is uncertain. This CDR3 comprises 10 residues. The V gene lost 8 bases and the J gene lost 5 bases, with 9 bases spanning the gap. Germline CDR1 and CDR2: DFQATT and SNEGSKA (reference sequence). CDR3 amino acids: CSTGRETQYF. The CDR3 DNA reads as TGCAGTACCGGGCGGGAGACCCAGTACTTC.

This clone was detected a few times. The chain is built from TRBV30 and TRBJ2-1; TRBD2 matches at 9 bases. CDR3 length: 15 residues. V shed 4 bases and J 7 bases; nucleotides not matched to a gene: 11. Germline V gene data show CDR1 as GTSNPN and CDR2 as SVGIG (reference sequence). The CDR3 protein is CAWNFRGRAKNEQFF. The CDR3 nucleotides are TGTGCCTGGAATTTTCGCGGGAGGGCCAAAAATGAGCAGTTCTTC.

This chain connects TRBV29-1 to TRBJ2-3; maybe TRBD2 (6 bases). V was clipped by 7 bases and J by 2 bases, with 19 bases between them. The CDR3 runs to 15 residues. Germline CDR1 is SQVTM and CDR2 is ANQGSEA. The CDR3 coding sequence is TGCAGCGCCATGGGAGATAGCGGCCCCACAGATACGCAGTATTTT. It translates to CSAMGDSGPTDTQYF.

The chain joins TRBV7-2 to TRBJ2-7; 11 bases match TRBD2. J was trimmed by 2 bases and V by 5 bases; bases with no gene match: 14. This CDR3 region has 18 residues. CDR1 SGHTA and CDR2 FQGNSA come from the germline V gene. Written as DNA, the CDR3 is TGTGCCAGCAGCCCGATCGTCCCCATAGCGGGAGGGCCCTACGAGCAGTACTTC. It specifies CASSPIVPIAGGPYEQYF.

The chain carries TRBV19 and TRBJ2-4; D unresolved. V lost 2 bases, J lost 8 bases, and 7 bases lay in between. Germline CDR1 LNHDA, CDR2 SQIVND (reference sequence). This CDR3 has 12 residues. CDR3 region: CASSIPLDIQYF. DNA of the CDR3: TGTGCCAGTAGTATACCTTTGGACATTCAGTACTTC.

The V call is TRBV2, the J call TRBJ2-5; 8 bases agree with TRBD1. This CDR3 contains 13 residues. V was clipped by 7 bases and J by 2 bases; unmatched bases: 3. From germline, CDR1 is SNHLY and CDR2 FYNNEI. The DNA for the CDR3 is TGTGCCAGCACCCGGACAGGGCAAGAGACCCAGTACTTC. Translated: CASTRTGQETQYF.

This clone was observed once. J is TRBJ1-5 and V is TRBV9; D unclear. The V end was cut by 0 bases, the J end by 4 bases, with 5 bases between. The CDR3 has 13 residues. The germline V gene has CDR1 SGDLS and CDR2 YYNGEE. The CDR3 protein is CASSVATNQPQHF. In DNA form, the CDR3 reads TGTGCCAGCAGCGTAGCTACAAATCAGCCCCAGCATTTT.

The rearrangement uses TRBV30 and TRBJ2-7; perhaps TRBD1 as D (6 bases). V was shortened by 2 bases and J by 5 bases, with 10 bases between the two germline ends. The CDR3 covers 12 residues. Germline V gives CDR1 GTSNPN, CDR2 SVGIG (reference sequence). As DNA, the CDR3 is TGTGCCTGGAGTCTACAGGGCCACGAGCAGTACTTC. This sequence encodes CAWSLQGHEQYF.

This CDR3 reads CASSYFGHVSYEQYF. Here the CDR3 DNA reads TGTGCCAGCAGTTACTTCGGACACGTCTCCTACGAGCAGTACTTC. The chain carries TRBV6-5 and TRBJ2-7, with D perhaps matching TRBD1 (5 bases). CDR3 length: 15 amino acids. The germline V gene encodes CDR1 MNHEY and CDR2 SVGAGI. V lost 1 base and J lost 0, with 10 bases in between.

The chain couples TRBV23-1 to TRBJ1-1; a possible D gene is TRBD1 (6 bases). Being an ORF, TRBV23-1 has a function that is uncertain. V lost 6 bases and J lost 4, with 12 bases in between. The CDR3 covers 13 residues. As DNA, the CDR3 is TGCGCCAGCAGCCAGGGGAAGCGCACTGAAGCTTTCTTT. Its translation: CASSQGKRTEAFF.

The rearrangement joins TRBV9 to TRBJ2-3, with D uncertain. Looked up from germline, CDR1 is SGDLS and CDR2 is YYNGEE. The CDR3 totals 12 residues. Trimming pared 1 base from V and 6 bases from J, leaving 6 bases between. The CDR3 DNA reads TGTGCCAGCAGCGTAATTTCCGATACGCAGTATTTT. It codes for CASSVISDTQYF.

CDR3 sequence reads: CASSFPGNSPPGYTF. CDR3 bases: TGTGCCAGCAGCTTTCCCGGGAATTCTCCCCCTGGCTACACCTTC. The chain recombines TRBV5-4 with TRBJ1-2; D is uncertain. This CDR3 is built from 15 residues. CDR1 is SGHNT and CDR2 is YYREEE in the germline V gene (reference sequence). Trimming removed 2 bases at V and 7 bases at J, with 18 bases between.

This clone has just a few counts. This CDR3 reads CASSEGQVNEQFF. CDR3 DNA: TGTGCCAGCAGCGAAGGACAGGTTAATGAGCAGTTCTTC. The chain employs TRBV11-2 and TRBJ2-1, with 7 positions matching TRBD1. The V gene's germline CDR1 is SGHAT and CDR2 FQNNGV. Unmatched junction bases numbered 5, after V lost 5 bases and J lost 7 bases. CDR3 length: 13 residues.

The J gene is TRBJ2-1, the V gene TRBV7-2; 10 bases map to TRBD2. Unmatched junction bases numbered 9, after V lost 6 bases and J lost 7 bases. The length of the CDR3 is 15 residues. CDR1 and CDR2 (germline): SGHTA, FQGNSA. The CDR3 sequence: CASRTASGSRNEQFF. The CDR3 bases are TGTGCCAGCAGGACTGCTAGCGGGAGCAGGAATGAGCAGTTCTTC.

The chain links TRBV6-1 to TRBJ1-2; 8 nucleotides align to TRBD1. Germline values: CDR1 MNHNS, CDR2 SASEGT. The V segment lost 4 bases and the J segment 7 bases; nucleotides outside the gene matches: 11. This CDR3 is built from 15 residues. CDR3 sequence reads: CASSAPGDRLAGYTF. The CDR3 DNA follows: TGTGCCAGCAGTGCGCCCGGGGACAGGTTGGCTGGCTACACCTTC.

The chain employs TRBV18 and TRBJ2-7; TRBD1 is a possible D gene (6 bases). The germline V gene encodes CDR1 KGHSH and CDR2 LQKENI. The CDR3 sequence is 16 residues long. The ends were cut back, 0 bases at V and 2 bases at J, with 14 bases in the middle. CDR3 sequence (DNA): TGTGCCAGCTCACCACCGGTTGCAGGGGATCCCTACGAGCAGTACTTC. The encoded protein is CASSPPVAGDPYEQYF. Together with reference TRBV18 and TRBJ2-7, the CDR3 gives the full variable domain: NAGVMQNPRHLVRRRGQEARLRCSPMKGHSHVYWYRQLPEEGLKFMVYLQKENIIDESGMPKERFSAEFPKEGPSILRIQQVVRGDSAAYFCASSPPVAGDPYEQYFGPGTRLTVT.

The chain has TRBV30 and TRBJ2-7; D is undetermined. The CDR3 is 13 amino acids. Germline V gives CDR1 GTSNPN, CDR2 SVGIG (reference sequence). The V end was cut by 2 bases, the J end by 3 bases, with 11 bases between. The CDR3 nucleotides are TGTGCCTGGAGTAAACAACTAAACTACGAGCAGTACTTC. Amino acids: CAWSKQLNYEQYF.

This clone showed up just a few times. The genes are TRBV28 and TRBJ2-1; TRBD2 matches 9 bases. This CDR3 spans 15 amino acids. V shed 4 bases and J 3 bases; nucleotides not matched to a gene: 4. CDR1 and CDR2 (germline): MDHEN, SYDVKM. Here the CDR3 DNA reads TGTGCCAGCAGTTCGACTAGCGGAGTCTACAATGAGCAGTTCTTC. The encoded protein is CASSSTSGVYNEQFF. Variable domain in full (rest from reference TRBV28 and TRBJ2-1): DVKVTQSSRYLVKRTGEKVFLECVQDMDHENMFWYRQDPGLGLRLIYFSYDVKMKEKGDIPEGYSVSREKKERFSLILESASTNQTSMYLCASSSTSGVYNEQFFGPGTRLTVL.

V and J are TRBV4-1 and TRBJ2-2; D is perhaps TRBD2 (6 bases). Germline CDR1 reads MGHRA; CDR2 reads YSYEKL. This CDR3 spans 15 amino acids. V gave up 4 bases and J gave up 3 bases, with 12 bases separating them. The CDR3 coding sequence is TGCGCCAGCAGCCGGCGGGACTCAGACACCGGGGAGCTGTTTTTT. It yields the protein CASSRRDSDTGELFF.

The chain has TRBV7-2 and TRBJ2-7; D might be TRBD1 (5 bases). V was clipped by 7 bases and J by 6 bases, with 16 bases between them. Looked up from germline, CDR1 is SGHTA and CDR2 is FQGNSA. CDR3 length: 13 residues. In DNA, the CDR3 is TGTGCCAGCAAGCTATCAGGGTCTGGCGAGCAGTACTTC. Its translation is CASKLSGSGEQYF.

This clone was recorded once. V usage is TRBV6-6 and J usage is TRBJ2-3; the match to TRBD2 covers 7 bases. This CDR3 comprises 14 residues. Unmatched junction bases numbered 2, after V lost 4 bases and J lost 1 base. From germline, CDR1 is MNHNY and CDR2 SVGAGI (reference sequence). The CDR3 protein is CASSSTSGTDTQYF. In nucleotides, the CDR3 is TGTGCCAGCAGTTCTACTAGCGGCACAGATACGCAGTATTTT.

The gene calls are TRBV29-1 and TRBJ2-1; the D is unclear. Germline V lookup: CDR1 SQVTM, CDR2 ANQGSEA. V was clipped by 0 bases and J by 4 bases, with 16 bases between them. This CDR3 is 16 amino acids long. The CDR3 DNA sequence: TGCAGCGTTGAAGATCTAGATCCTAGAACATACAATGAGCAGTTCTTC. Protein product: CSVEDLDPRTYNEQFF.

This sequence joins TRBV7-2 and TRBJ2-7; 11 bases are shared with TRBD2. V gave up 1 base and J gave up 5 bases; unmatched junction bases: 7. This CDR3 region has 16 residues. Germline V gene data show CDR1 as SGHTA and CDR2 as FQGNSA. The CDR3 sequence is CASSLVAGTSGDEQYF. The CDR3 region has the DNA TGTGCCAGCAGCTTAGTGGCCGGGACTAGCGGAGACGAGCAGTACTTC.

This clone has just a few counts. This CDR3 is CASSPTVYEQYF. CDR3 nucleotides: TGTGCCAGCAGTCCGACAGTCTACGAGCAGTACTTC. The chain is built from TRBV28 and TRBJ2-7, with D possibly being TRBD1 (5 bases). This CDR3 is 12 amino acids long. The V end lost 5 bases, the J end lost 3 bases, and 8 bases lay between the germline ends. The V gene's germline CDR1 is MDHEN and CDR2 SYDVKM.

The gene calls are TRBV9 and TRBJ2-7; TRBD2 matches at 10 bases. CDR1 SGDLS and CDR2 YYNGEE come from the germline V gene. The CDR3 is 19 amino acids. The J segment lost 7 bases and the V segment lost 0 bases, leaving 19 bases of the junction unmatched. In DNA form, the CDR3 reads TGTGCCAGCAGCGTAGGAGGTACTAGCGGGGCTAAGGGGCTCCGGGAGCAGTACTTC. Protein product: CASSVGGTSGAKGLREQYF.

The rearrangement links TRBV9 to TRBJ2-1; 9 bases match TRBD2. The V segment lost 6 bases and the J segment 2 bases; nucleotides outside the gene matches: 6. CDR1 is SGDLS, CDR2 YYNGEE, per germline. This CDR3 is built from 15 residues. This CDR3 is CASTVAGETYNEQFF. Here the CDR3 DNA reads TGTGCCAGCACAGTAGCGGGAGAGACCTACAATGAGCAGTTCTTC.